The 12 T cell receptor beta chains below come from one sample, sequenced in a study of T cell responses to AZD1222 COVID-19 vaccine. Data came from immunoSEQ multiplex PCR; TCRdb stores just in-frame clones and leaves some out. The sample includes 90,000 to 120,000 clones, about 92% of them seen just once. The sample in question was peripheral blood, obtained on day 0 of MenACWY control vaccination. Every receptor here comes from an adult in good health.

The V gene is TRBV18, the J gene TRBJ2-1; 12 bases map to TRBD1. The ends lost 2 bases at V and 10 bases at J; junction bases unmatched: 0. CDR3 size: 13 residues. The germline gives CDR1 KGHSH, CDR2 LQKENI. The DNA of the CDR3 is TGTGCCAGCTCACCAGGGACAGGGGGCGAGCAGTTCTTC. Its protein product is CASSPGTGGEQFF.

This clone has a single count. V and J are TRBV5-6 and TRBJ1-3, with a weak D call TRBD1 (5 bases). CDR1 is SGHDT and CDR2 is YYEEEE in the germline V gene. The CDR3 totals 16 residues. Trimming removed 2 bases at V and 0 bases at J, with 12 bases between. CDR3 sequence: CASSFWQGISGNTIYF. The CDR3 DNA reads TGTGCCAGCAGCTTTTGGCAGGGCATCTCTGGAAACACCATATATTTT. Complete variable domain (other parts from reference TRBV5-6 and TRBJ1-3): DAGVTQSPTHLIKTRGQQVTLRCSPKSGHDTVSWYQQALGQGPQFIFQYYEEEERQRGNFPDRFSGHQFPNYSSELNVNALLLGDSALYLCASSFWQGISGNTIYFGEGSWLTVV.

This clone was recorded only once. CDR3 region: CAWAPLNYGYTF. CDR3 in DNA: TGTGCCTGGGCCCCTCTTAACTATGGCTACACCTTC. This rearrangement joins TRBV30 to TRBJ1-2; D is unresolved. This CDR3 contains 12 residues. Per germline, CDR1 GTSNPN and CDR2 SVGIG (reference sequence). Trimming took off 5 bases at V and 1 base at J, with 8 bases between the two ends.

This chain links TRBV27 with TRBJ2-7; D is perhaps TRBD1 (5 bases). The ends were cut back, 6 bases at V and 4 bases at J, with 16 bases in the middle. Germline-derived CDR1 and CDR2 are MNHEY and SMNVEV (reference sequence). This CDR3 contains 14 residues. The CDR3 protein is CASSPSTTGYEQYF. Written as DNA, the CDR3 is TGTGCCAGCAGCCCTTCGACCACAGGTTACGAGCAGTACTTC.

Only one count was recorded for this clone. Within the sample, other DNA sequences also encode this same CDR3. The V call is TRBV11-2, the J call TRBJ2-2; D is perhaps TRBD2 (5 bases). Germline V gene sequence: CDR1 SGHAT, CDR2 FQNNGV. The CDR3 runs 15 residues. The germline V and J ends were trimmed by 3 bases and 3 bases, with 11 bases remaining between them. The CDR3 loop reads CASSLGRGYTGELFF. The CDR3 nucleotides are TGTGCCAGCAGCTTGGGTCGGGGTTACACCGGGGAGCTGTTTTTT.

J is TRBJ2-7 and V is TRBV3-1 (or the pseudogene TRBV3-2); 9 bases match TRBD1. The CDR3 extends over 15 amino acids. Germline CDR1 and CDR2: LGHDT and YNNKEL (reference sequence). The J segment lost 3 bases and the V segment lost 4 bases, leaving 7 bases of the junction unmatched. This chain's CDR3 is CASSPRQGVGYEQYF. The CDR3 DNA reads TGTGCCAGCAGCCCAAGACAGGGGGTAGGCTACGAGCAGTACTTC.

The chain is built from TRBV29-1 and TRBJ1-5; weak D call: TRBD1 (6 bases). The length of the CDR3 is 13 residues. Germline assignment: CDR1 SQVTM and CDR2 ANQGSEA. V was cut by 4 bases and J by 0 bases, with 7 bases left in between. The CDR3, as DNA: TGCAGCGTTGGACAGGATAGCAATCAGCCCCAGCATTTT. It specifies CSVGQDSNQPQHF. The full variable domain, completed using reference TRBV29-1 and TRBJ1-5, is SAVISQKPSRDICQRGTSLTIQCQVDSQVTMMFWYRQQPGQSLTLIATANQGSEATYESGFVIDKFPISRPNLTFSTLTVSNMSPEDSSIYLCSVGQDSNQPQHFGDGTRLSIL.

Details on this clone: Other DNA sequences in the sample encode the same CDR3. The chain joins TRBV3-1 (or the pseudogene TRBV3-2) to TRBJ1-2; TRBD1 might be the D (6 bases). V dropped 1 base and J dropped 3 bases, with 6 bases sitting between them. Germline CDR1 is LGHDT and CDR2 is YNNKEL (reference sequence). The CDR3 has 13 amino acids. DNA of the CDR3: TGTGCCAGCAGCCAAGGGACAGACTATGGCTACACCTTC. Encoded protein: CASSQGTDYGYTF.

This chain's CDR3 is CASSLPTAFHGELFF. The CDR3 DNA sequence: TGTGCCAGCAGCTTACCGACGGCCTTCCATGGGGAGCTGTTTTTT. The genes are TRBV5-6 and TRBJ2-2; no definite D call. The germline V gene has CDR1 SGHDT and CDR2 YYEEEE. The germline V and J ends were trimmed by 2 bases and 8 bases, with 16 bases remaining between them. This CDR3 spans 15 amino acids.

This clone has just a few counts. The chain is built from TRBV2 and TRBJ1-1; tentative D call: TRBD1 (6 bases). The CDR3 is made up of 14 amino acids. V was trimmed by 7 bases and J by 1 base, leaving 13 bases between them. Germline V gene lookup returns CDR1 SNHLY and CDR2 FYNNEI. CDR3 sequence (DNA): TGTGCCAGCAATGGCAGGGGCGAGAACACTGAAGCTTTCTTT. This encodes CASNGRGENTEAFF.

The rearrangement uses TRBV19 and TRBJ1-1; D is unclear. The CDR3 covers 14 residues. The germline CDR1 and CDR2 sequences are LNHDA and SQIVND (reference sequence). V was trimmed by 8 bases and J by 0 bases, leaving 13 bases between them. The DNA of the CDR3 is TGTGCCAGTCGCGTTGGCCCCATGAACACTGAAGCTTTCTTT. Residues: CASRVGPMNTEAFF.

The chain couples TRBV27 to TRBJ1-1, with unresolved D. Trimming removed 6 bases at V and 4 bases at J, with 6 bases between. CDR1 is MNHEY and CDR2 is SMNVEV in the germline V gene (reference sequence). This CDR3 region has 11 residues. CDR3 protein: CASRGGTEAFF. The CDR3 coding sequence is TGTGCCAGCAGGGGAGGCACTGAAGCTTTCTTT.